This T cell receptor (beta chain) was recorded in a study of blood T cell repertoires in COVID-19. Turning to the study itself: The analysed material was cDNA or gDNA that came from T cells, B-cell-depleted T cells, or PBMCs.

The V gene's germline CDR1 is SGHVS and CDR2 FNYEAQ. Trimming cost V 4 bases and J 2 bases; bases outside gene matches: 10. The length of the CDR3 is 16 residues. Study processing details: It was from reference gene primer amplification that nucleated cell counts were estimated. Repertoires were generated with immunoSEQ multiplex PCR, while TCRdb's copy carries only in-frame clones and drops some. V, J and clone size derive from that table, while D and trimming were established from the DNA sequence. The data hold fewer than 250,000 clones, with approximately 83% observed a single time. The origin of this receptor is a human donor in a cohort sampled during active COVID-19. The rearrangement uses TRBV7-6 and TRBJ2-5; 7 bases align to TRBD1. The sample comprised peripheral blood. CDR3 sequence reads: CASSSSGGSWQETQYF. The CDR3 nucleotides read TGTGCCAGCAGCTCTTCAGGGGGTAGCTGGCAAGAGACCCAGTACTTC.